This T cell receptor beta chain was captured by sequencing in a study of T cell responses to AZD1222 COVID-19 vaccine. Assay used: immunoSEQ multiplex PCR; TCRdb lists only in-frame clones, some missing. The data show around 140,000 clones, nearly 90% seen once. CDR1 is SGHNT, CDR2 YENEEA, per germline. The CDR3 is 16 residues long. V lost 5 bases and J 0 bases, leaving 14 bases between the germline ends. The TCR comes from an adult in good health. The sample consisted of peripheral blood, taken on day 0 of AZD1222 vaccination. This chain connects TRBV11-3 to TRBJ2-4; D is possibly TRBD2 (6 bases). The CDR3 reads CASSRSGRGAKNIQYF. The DNA for the CDR3 is TGTGCCAGCAGCCGTAGCGGAAGGGGAGCCAAAAACATTCAGTACTTC.